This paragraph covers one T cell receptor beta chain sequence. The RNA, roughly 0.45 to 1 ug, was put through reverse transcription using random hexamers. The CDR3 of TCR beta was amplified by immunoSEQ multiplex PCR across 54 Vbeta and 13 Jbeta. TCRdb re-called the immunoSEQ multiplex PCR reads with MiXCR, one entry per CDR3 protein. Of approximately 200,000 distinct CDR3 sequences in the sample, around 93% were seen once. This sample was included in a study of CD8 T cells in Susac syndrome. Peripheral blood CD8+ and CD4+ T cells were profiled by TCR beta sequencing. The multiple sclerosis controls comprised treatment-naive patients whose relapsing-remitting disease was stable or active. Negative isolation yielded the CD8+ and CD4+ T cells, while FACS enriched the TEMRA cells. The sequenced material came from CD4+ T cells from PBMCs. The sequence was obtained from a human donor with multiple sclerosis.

The CDR3 spells CASRPHPGQVNTEAFF. CDR3 bases: TGTGCCAGCAGACCTCACCCGGGACAGGTGAACACTGAAGCTTTCTTT. The chain recombines TRBV12-3 or TRBV12-4 with TRBJ1-1, with 8 bases identical to TRBD1. CDR3 length: 16 residues. V shed 6 bases and J 0 bases; nucleotides not matched to a gene: 9.